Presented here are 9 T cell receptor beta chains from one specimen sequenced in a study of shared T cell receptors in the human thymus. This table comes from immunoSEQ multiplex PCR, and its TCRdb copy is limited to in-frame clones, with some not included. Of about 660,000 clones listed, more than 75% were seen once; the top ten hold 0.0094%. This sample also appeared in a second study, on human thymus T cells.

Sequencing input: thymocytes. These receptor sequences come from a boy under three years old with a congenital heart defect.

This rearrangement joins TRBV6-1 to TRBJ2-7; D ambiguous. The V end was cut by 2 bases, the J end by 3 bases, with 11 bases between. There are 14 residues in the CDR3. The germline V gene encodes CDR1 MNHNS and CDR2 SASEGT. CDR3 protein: CASSESQWSYEQYF. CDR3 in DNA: TGTGCCAGCAGTGAATCGCAGTGGAGCTACGAGCAGTACTTC.

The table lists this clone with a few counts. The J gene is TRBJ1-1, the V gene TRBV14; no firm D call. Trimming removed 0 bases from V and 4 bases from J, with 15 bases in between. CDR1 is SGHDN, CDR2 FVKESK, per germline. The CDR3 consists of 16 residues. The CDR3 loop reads CASSQDGLGSGTEAFF. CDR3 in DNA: TGTGCCAGCAGCCAAGATGGTCTGGGCAGCGGCACTGAAGCTTTCTTT. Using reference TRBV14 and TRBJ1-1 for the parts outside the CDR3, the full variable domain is EAGVTQFPSHSVIEKGQTVTLRCDPISGHDNLYWYRRVMGKEIKFLLHFVKESKQDESGMPNNRFLAERTGGTYSTLKVQPAELEDSGVYFCASSQDGLGSGTEAFFGQGTRLTVV.

This CDR3 reads CASSPRQGRFLDEQYF. CDR3 nucleotide sequence: TGTGCCAGCAGCCCCCGACAGGGGAGGTTTTTGGACGAGCAGTACTTC. The V gene is TRBV14, the J gene TRBJ2-7, with 8 bases lining up with TRBD1. This CDR3 has 16 residues. Germline V gene data show CDR1 as SGHDN and CDR2 as FVKESK. V lost 4 bases and J lost 5; bases outside the gene matches: 13.

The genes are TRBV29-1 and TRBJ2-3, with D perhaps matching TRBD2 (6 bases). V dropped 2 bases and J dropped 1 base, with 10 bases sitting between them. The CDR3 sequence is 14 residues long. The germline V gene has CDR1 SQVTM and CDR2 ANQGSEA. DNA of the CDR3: TGCAGCGTTGAATCGGGGGTCGGCACAGATACGCAGTATTTT. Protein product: CSVESGVGTDTQYF.

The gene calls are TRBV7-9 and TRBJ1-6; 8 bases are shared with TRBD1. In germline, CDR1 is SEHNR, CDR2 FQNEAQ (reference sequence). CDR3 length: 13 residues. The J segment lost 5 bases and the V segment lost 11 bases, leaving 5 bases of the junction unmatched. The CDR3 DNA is TGTGCCGGACAGGGTATGGATAATTCACCCCTCCACTTT. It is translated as CAGQGMDNSPLHF.

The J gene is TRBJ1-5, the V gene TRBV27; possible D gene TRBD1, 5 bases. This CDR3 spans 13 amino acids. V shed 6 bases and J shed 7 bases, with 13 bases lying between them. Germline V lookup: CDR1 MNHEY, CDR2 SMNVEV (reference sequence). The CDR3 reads CASSRGGDQPQHF. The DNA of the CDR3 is TGTGCCAGCAGCCGGGGGGGTGACCAGCCCCAGCATTTT.

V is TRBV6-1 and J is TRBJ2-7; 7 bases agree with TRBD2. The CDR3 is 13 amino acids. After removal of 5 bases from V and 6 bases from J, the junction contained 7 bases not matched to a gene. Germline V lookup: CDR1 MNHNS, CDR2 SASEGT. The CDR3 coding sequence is TGTGCCAGCAGTCCCCTTCCGGGGGGCGAGCAGTACTTC. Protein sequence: CASSPLPGGEQYF.

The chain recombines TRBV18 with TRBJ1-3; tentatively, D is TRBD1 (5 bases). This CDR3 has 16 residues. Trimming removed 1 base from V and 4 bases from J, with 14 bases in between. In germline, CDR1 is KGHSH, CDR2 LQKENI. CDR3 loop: CASSPRDPGRGNTIYF. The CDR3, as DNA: TGTGCCAGCTCACCACGGGACCCCGGGAGGGGAAACACCATATATTTT.

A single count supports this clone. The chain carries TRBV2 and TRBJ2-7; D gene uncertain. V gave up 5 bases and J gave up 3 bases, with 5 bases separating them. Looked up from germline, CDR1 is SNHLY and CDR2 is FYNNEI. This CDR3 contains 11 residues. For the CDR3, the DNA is TGTGCCAGCAGTCTAGACTACGAGCAGTACTTC. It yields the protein CASSLDYEQYF.